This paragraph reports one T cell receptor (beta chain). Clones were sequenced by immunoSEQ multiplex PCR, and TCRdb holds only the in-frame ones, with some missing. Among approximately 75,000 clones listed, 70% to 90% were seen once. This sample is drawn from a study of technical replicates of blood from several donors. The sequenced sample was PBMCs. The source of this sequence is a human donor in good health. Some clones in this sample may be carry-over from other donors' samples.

CDR3 bases: TGCGCCAGCAGTGAGTCAAAGGGACAGGGATGGTTCACTGAAGCTTTCTTT. Amino acids: CASSESKGQGWFTEAFF. This chain connects TRBV10-1 to TRBJ1-1; TRBD1 agrees at 9 bases. Trimming took 0 bases from V and 4 from J; bases not matched to a gene: 9. Germline V lookup: CDR1 WNHNN, CDR2 SYGVQD (reference sequence). There are 17 residues in the CDR3.